This TCR beta chain was identified during a study of control samples from healthy donors and cancer patients (dated by TCRdb to about 2020). With regard to this clone: This receptor's antigen is unknown. Within one base of it there is no much larger clone, and no base qualities were kept.

Receptor libraries were prepared by the immunoSEQ multiplex PCR assay. The table was pulled from immuneACCESS by TCRdb, which kept in-frame rearrangements only. Such tables lose some clones; where checked, under half of the loss comes from unresolved V genes, and the rest has no known cause. In this sample the table shows roughly 40,000 clones, over 65% of which occur a single time. The ten largest clones represent approximately 48% of the sample. The clonotype comes from a man in his 60s in good health. The sequencing sample was made of blood.

The base sequence is TGTGCCAGCAGTCCTTCCCGGGACACTGACTCTAGAAACACTGAAGCTTTCTTT. Its protein reads: CASSPSRDTDSRNTEAFF. The chain was built from TRBV28 and TRBJ1-1, with a tentative D gene TRBD1 over 6 matching bases. Including cysteine and phenylalanine, the CDR3 has 18 amino acids. Only the CDR3 DNA is retained, 54 bases long and in frame from the first base. According to the germline V gene, CDR1 reads MDHEN and CDR2 reads SYDVKM. Deletion took 5 bases off V and 2 bases off J, with a span of 24 bases between the germline ends.